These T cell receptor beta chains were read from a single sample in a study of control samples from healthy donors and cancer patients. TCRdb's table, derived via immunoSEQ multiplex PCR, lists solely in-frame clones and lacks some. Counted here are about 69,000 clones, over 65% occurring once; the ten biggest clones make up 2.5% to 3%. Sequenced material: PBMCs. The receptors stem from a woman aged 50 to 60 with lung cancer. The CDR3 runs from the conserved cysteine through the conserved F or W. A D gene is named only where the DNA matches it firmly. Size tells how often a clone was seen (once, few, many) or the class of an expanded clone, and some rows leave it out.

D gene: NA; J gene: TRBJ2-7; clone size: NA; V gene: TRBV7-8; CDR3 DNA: TGTGCCAGCAGCTTAGACGCTGGAACCGGCGAGCAGTACTTC; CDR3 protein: CASSLDAGTGEQYF
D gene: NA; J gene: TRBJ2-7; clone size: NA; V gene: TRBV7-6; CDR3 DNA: TGTGCCAGCAGCTTGCACGGAATCTACGAGCAGTACTTC; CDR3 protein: CASSLHGIYEQYF
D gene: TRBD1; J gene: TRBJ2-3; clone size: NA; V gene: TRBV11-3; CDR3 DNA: TGTGCCAGCAGGAGGACAGGGGGCACAGATACGCAGTATTTT; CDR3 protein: CASRRTGGTDTQYF
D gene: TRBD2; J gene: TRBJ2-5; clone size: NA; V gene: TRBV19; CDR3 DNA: TGTGCCAGTAGCCCGGGGGGAGAGACCCAGTACTTC; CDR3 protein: CASSPGGETQYF
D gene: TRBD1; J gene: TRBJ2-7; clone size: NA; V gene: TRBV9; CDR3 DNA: TGTGCCAGCAGCGCAGGGGACAGGGGCCATGAGCAGTACTTC; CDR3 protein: CASSAGDRGHEQYF
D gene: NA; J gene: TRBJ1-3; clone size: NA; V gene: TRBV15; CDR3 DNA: TGTGCCACCAGCAGACCCCCGCCCCACGGGACAAGTTCTTTCTCTGGAAACACCATATATTTT; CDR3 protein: CATSRPPPHGTSSFSGNTIYF
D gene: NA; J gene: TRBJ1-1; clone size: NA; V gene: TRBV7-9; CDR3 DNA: TGTGCCAGCAGCCTGAGGGGAATGAACACTGAAGCTTTCTTT; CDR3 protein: CASSLRGMNTEAFF
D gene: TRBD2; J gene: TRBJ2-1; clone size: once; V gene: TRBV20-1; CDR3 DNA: TGCAGTGCTAGTATAGCGGGGGGAGGTGAGCAGTTCTTC; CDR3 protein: CSASIAGGGEQFF
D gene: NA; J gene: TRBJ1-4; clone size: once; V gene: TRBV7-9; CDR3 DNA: TGTGCCAGCAGCCGGGACCGACCTCAGGAAAAACTGTTTTTT; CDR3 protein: CASSRDRPQEKLFF
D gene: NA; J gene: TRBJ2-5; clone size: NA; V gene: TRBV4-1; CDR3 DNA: TGCGCCAGCAGCCAAGATCGGCAGGGCTTAAGAGAGACCCAGTACTTC; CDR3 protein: CASSQDRQGLRETQYF
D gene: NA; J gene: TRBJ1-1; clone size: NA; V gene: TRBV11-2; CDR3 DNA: TGTGCCAGCAGCTTAGATCTTAAAGAGAACACTGAAGCTTTCTTT; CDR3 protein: CASSLDLKENTEAFF
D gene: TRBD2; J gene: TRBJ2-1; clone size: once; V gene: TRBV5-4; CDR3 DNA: TGTGCCAGCAGCTTCCGTCTAGCGGGGGGCAATGAGCAGTTCTTC; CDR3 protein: CASSFRLAGGNEQFF
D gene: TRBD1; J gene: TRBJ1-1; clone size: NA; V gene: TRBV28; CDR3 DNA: TGTGCCAGCAGCCGATCGACAGGGCAGAACACTGAAGCTTTCTTT; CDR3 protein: CASSRSTGQNTEAFF
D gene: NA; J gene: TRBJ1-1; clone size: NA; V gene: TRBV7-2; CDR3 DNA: TGTGCCAGCAGCTTATTTCACGGTGTGGGCACTGAAGCTTTCTTT; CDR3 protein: CASSLFHGVGTEAFF
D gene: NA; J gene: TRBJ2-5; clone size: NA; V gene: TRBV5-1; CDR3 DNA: TGCGCCAGCAGCTTACTCGGTGGGGAGGCAGAGACCCAGTACTTC; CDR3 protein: CASSLLGGEAETQYF
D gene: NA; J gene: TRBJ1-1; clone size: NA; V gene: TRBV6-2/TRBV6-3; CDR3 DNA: TGTGCCAGCAGTTACTCGATTACCGGGTTGAACACTGAAGCTTTCTTT; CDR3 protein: CASSYSITGLNTEAFF
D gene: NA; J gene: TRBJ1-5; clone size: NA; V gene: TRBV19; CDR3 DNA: TGTGCCAGTAGTATTGGGGGATGGGGCAATCAGCCCCAGCATTTT; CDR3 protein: CASSIGGWGNQPQHF
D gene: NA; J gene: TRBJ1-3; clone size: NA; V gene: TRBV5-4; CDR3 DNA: TGTGCCAGCAGCCAGTACCAGGGAGCTGGAAACACCATATATTTT; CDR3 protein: CASSQYQGAGNTIYF
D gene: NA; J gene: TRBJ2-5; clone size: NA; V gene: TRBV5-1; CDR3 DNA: TGCGCCAGCAGCTTGGGACAGCCAGAAGAGACCCAGTACTTC; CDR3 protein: CASSLGQPEETQYF
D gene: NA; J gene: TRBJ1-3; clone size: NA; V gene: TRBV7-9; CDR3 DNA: TGTGCCAGCAGCTCGACCGCGACCCACTCTGGAAACACCATATATTTT; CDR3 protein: CASSSTATHSGNTIYF
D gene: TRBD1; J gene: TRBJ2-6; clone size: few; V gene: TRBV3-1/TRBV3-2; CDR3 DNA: TGTGCCAGCAGCCAGGGACAGGGAGGTAACGTCCTGACTTTC; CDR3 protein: CASSQGQGGNVLTF
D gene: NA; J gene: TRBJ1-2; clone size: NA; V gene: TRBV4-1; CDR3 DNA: TGCGCCAGCAGCCCATCTTTTTCTACAGGGAGGGAGGGCTACACCTTC; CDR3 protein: CASSPSFSTGREGYTF
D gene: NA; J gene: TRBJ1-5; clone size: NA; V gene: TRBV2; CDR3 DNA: TGTGCCAGCACTCGGGACGGCGCTAGCAATCAGCCCCAGCATTTT; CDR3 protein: CASTRDGASNQPQHF
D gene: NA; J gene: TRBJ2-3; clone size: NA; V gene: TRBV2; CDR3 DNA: TGTGCCAGAGGGCCGGGGATCACAGATACGCAGTATTTT; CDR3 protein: CARGPGITDTQYF
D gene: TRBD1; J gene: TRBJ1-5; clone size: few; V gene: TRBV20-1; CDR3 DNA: TGCAGTGCGAGTGCCGGGACAGGGGGCCATGGCAATCAGCCCCAGCATTTT; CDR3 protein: CSASAGTGGHGNQPQHF
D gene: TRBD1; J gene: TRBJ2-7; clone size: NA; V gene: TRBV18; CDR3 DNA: TGTGCCAGTCGCCCAAGGACAGGTATCTCCTACGAGCAGTACTTC; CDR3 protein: CASRPRTGISYEQYF
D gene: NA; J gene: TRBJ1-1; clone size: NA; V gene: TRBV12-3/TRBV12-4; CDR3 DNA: TGTGCCAGCAGTTTATGGGGGGGAACTGAAGCTTTCTTT; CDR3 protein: CASSLWGGTEAFF
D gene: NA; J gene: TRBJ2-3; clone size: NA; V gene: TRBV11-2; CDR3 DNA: TGTGCCAGCAGCCCCTCGGCAGGGTTCACAGATACGCAGTATTTT; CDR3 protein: CASSPSAGFTDTQYF
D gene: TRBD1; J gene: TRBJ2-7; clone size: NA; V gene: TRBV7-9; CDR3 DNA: TGTGCCAGCAGCTTTGGGACAGATTACGAGCAGTACTTC; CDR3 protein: CASSFGTDYEQYF
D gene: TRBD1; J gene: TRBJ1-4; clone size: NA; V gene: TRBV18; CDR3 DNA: TGTGCCAGCTCACCGACAGGGAGGCCCGAAAAACTGTTTTTT; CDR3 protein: CASSPTGRPEKLFF
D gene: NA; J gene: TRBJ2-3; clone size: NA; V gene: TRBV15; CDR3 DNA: TGTGCCACCAGCGTAGTGACAGCACAGTTCACGCAGTATTTT; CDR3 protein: CATSVVTAQFTQYF
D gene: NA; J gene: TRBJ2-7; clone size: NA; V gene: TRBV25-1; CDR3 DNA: TGTGCCACCAGGGCAGGGCGTTCCTACGAGCAGTACTTC; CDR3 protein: CATRAGRSYEQYF
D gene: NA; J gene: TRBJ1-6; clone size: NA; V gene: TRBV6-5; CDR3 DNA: TGTGCCAGCAGTTACCGGCCGATAAATTCACCCCTCCACTTT; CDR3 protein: CASSYRPINSPLHF
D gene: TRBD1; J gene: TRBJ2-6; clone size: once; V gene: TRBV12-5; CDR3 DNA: TGTGCTAGTGGTTTGGATACAGGGGCTGGGGCCAACGTCCTGACTTTC; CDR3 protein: CASGLDTGAGANVLTF